One and the same sample provided the 11 T cell receptor beta chains below, sequenced in a study of response to subunit inactivated influenza vaccine. TCRdb re-analysed the RT-PCR reads in MiXCR, keeping a single row per CDR3 protein. The table shows 290,000 or so distinct CDR3 sequences, with approximately 23% occurring only once. Sequences were derived from PBMCs from blood, sampled about 19 months after vaccination. The source of these receptors is a man in his fifties or sixties who received an inactivated influenza vaccine.

The table lists this clonotype with many counts. This chain joins TRBV4-3 and TRBJ1-1, with D unclear. Germline V gene sequence: CDR1 LGHNA, CDR2 YSLEER. This CDR3 has 15 residues. Trimming shortened V by 0 bases and J by 2 bases, and 10 bases separated the two germline ends. CDR3 DNA sequence: TGCGCCAGCAGCCAAGACGGGCAATCTAACACTGAAGCTTTCTTT. Translated: CASSQDGQSNTEAFF.

This sequence joins TRBV18 and TRBJ2-1; D is unresolved. Germline assignment: CDR1 KGHSH and CDR2 LQKENI. CDR3 length equals 14 residues. V was cut by 3 bases and J by 4 bases, with 10 bases left in between. The CDR3 sequence: CASSPDWAYNEQFF. Written as DNA, the CDR3 is TGTGCCAGCTCACCGGATTGGGCATACAATGAGCAGTTCTTC.

There are a few counts of this clonotype. The V gene is TRBV9, the J gene TRBJ1-1; 12 nucleotides match TRBD1. The CDR3 totals 15 residues. CDR1 is SGDLS, CDR2 YYNGEE, per germline. The ends lost 0 bases at V and 11 bases at J; junction bases unmatched: 8. The CDR3 coding sequence is TGTGCCAGCAGCGTAGGGGGACAGGGGGCGCGACGGGCTTTCTTT. Protein product: CASSVGGQGARRAFF.

As regards this clonotype: This may be a read error, as it is one base from a much larger clone. The chain uses TRBV5-1 and TRBJ1-4, with D unclear. The CDR3 totals 15 residues. Germline V gene data show CDR1 as SGHRS and CDR2 as YFSETQ. CDR3 sequence: CASSLGYATNEQLFF. In nucleotides, the CDR3 is TGCGCCAGCAGCTTGGGGTACGCAACTAATGAACAACTGTTTTTT.

A word on this clonotype: Mismatch with germline at one junction end may stem from a read error. The rearrangement joins TRBV7-7 to TRBJ2-2; no reliable D call. CDR3 length equals 15 residues. CDR1 is SSHAT, CDR2 FNYEAQ, per germline (reference sequence). CDR3 in amino acids: CASSSSPWGTGELFF. The CDR3 DNA sequence: TGTGCTAGCAGCTCGAGTCCCTGGGGCACCGGGGAGCTGTTTTTT.

This clonotype was counted only a few times. The chain combines TRBV5-1 with TRBJ1-2, with a possible D match to TRBD1 (5 bases). V dropped 2 bases and J dropped 8 bases, with 13 bases sitting between them. Per germline, CDR1 SGHRS and CDR2 YFSETQ. The CDR3 sequence is 13 residues long. The CDR3 coding sequence is TGCGCCAGCAGCTTCCAGGGTTTTCAGGGCTACACCTTC. This encodes CASSFQGFQGYTF.

Comments on this clonotype: No DNA is shown, since the ends of the CDR3 on it are uncertain; the CDR3 is the one TCRdb lists. The rearrangement uses TRBV7-2 and TRBJ1-4; the listed D gene, TRBD1, was not tested against the DNA. The CDR3 region is 14 residues in length, termini included. CDR1 and CDR2 (germline): SGHTA, FQGNSA. The CDR3 spells CASGNRGRLKNCFF.

The V and J genes are TRBV19 and TRBJ1-2, with 12 bases lining up with TRBD1. This CDR3 is 14 amino acids long. J was trimmed by 9 bases and V by 5 bases; bases with no gene match: 7. CDR1 and CDR2 from the germline V gene are LNHDA and SQIVND (reference sequence). The CDR3 is CASSPGTGGTSYTF. Written as DNA, the CDR3 is TGTGCCAGTAGTCCTGGGACAGGGGGCACGAGCTACACCTTC. The variable domain in full, completed from reference TRBV19 and TRBJ1-2, reads DGGITQSPKYLFRKEGQNVTLSCEQNLNHDAMYWYRQDPGQGLRLIYYSQIVNDFQKGDIAEGYSVSREKKESFPLTVTSAQKNPTAFYLCASSPGTGGTSYTFGSGTRLTVV.

This clonotype appeared many times. This chain uses TRBV11-1 with TRBJ1-1, with D perhaps matching TRBD1 (5 bases). CDR3 length equals 18 residues. The ends were cut back, 5 bases at V and 0 bases at J, with 22 bases in the middle. Looked up from germline, CDR1 is SGHAT and CDR2 is FQDESV (reference sequence). The CDR3 spells CASSPWPPRVQMNTEAFF. The CDR3 DNA is TGTGCCAGCAGCCCTTGGCCCCCCAGGGTCCAAATGAACACTGAAGCTTTCTTT. The full variable domain, its missing parts supplied by reference TRBV11-1 and TRBJ1-1, is EAEVAQSPRYKITEKSQAVAFWCDPISGHATLYWYRQILGQGPELLVQFQDESVVDDSQLPKDRFSAERLKGVDSTLKIQPAELGDSAMYLCASSPWPPRVQMNTEAFFGQGTRLTVV.

The J gene is TRBJ1-5, the V gene TRBV4-2; D call uncertain. This CDR3 region has 14 residues. Germline-derived CDR1 and CDR2 are LGHNA and YNFKEQ. Trimming left V 0 bases short and J 3 bases short, with 6 bases between. The CDR3 DNA follows: TGTGCCAGCAGCCAAGATCGGAACAATCAGCCCCAGCATTTT. Translating it yields CASSQDRNNQPQHF.

The CDR3: CASSFPDRVKVGNQPQHF. The DNA of the CDR3 is TGTGCCAGTAGTTTCCCGGACAGGGTGAAAGTTGGCAATCAGCCCCAGCATTTT. The chain couples TRBV19 to TRBJ1-5; 8 bases are shared with TRBD1. Germline V lookup: CDR1 LNHDA, CDR2 SQIVND (reference sequence). This CDR3 contains 18 residues. V lost 5 bases to trimming and J lost 2 bases; unmatched junction nucleotides: 14. Variable domain in full (rest from reference TRBV19 and TRBJ1-5): DGGITQSPKYLFRKEGQNVTLSCEQNLNHDAMYWYRQDPGQGLRLIYYSQIVNDFQKGDIAEGYSVSREKKESFPLTVTSAQKNPTAFYLCASSFPDRVKVGNQPQHFGDGTRLSIL.